The source of this TCR beta chain is a study of CD8 T cells in ankylosing spondylitis. Study-level results: According to the report, clones linked to the disease were significantly enriched in matched synovial fluid samples taken from ankylosing spondylitis patients. A TCR beta motif of eight highly homologous variants appeared characteristic of ankylosing spondylitis blood. Researchers report that disease-linked clones proved CD8+ and relatively rare in peripheral blood.

Using its own MiXCR run on the 5' RACE reads, TCRdb lists one record per CDR3 protein. The profile shows around 130,000 distinct CDR3 sequences, about 15% of them singletons. Worth noting for this clonotype: Its antigen remains unidentified.

With V trimmed by 3 bases and J by 5 bases, 8 bases remained unmatched. The CDR3 has 15 amino acids. Germline CDR1 SEHNR, CDR2 FQNEAQ (reference sequence). The chain employs TRBV7-9 and TRBJ2-7, with TRBD1 matching 9 bases. This clonotype was sampled from a male donor with ankylosing spondylitis. Input material: blood, either unsorted or a sorted T cell fraction (not recorded which). Written as DNA, the CDR3 is TGTGCCAGCAGCTTCAACAGGGGGCTCGTCAACGAGCAGTACTTC. Translating it yields CASSFNRGLVNEQYF.